This TCR beta chain appears in the sequencing data of a study of blood T cell repertoires in COVID-19. Across the whole study: Acute and convalescent COVID-19 samples came from the United States, Italy and Spain. Sources were T cells, B-cell-depleted T cells, or PBMCs; the material itself was cDNA or gDNA.

How the authors handled the data: Estimates of nucleated cell counts were drawn from the amplification of reference gene primers. Sequenced by immunoSEQ multiplex PCR; TCRdb stores in-frame clones only, minus some. D and trimming come from the DNA, and the V and J calls and clone size come from that table. In the table there are 86,000 or so clones, around nine tenths of which are singletons. The length of the CDR3 is 11 residues. The V end lost 6 bases, the J end lost 6 bases, and 7 bases lay between the germline ends. The TCR originated in a man in his fifties or sixties with active or convalescent COVID-19. V and J are TRBV12-3 or TRBV12-4 and TRBJ2-3; no clear D gene. Sequenced material: peripheral blood. Here the CDR3 reads CASSPGDTQYF. DNA for the CDR3: TGTGCCAGCAGCCCCGGGGATACGCAGTATTTT.